This T cell receptor (beta chain) originates from a study of chemoradiotherapy in HPV16-positive cancers. This CDR3 is built from 16 residues. Germline V gene data show CDR1 as SGHDT and CDR2 as YYEEEE. J gave up 1 base and V 4 bases, and 7 bases lay outside the gene matches. Method: immunoSEQ multiplex PCR; TCRdb's copy keeps in-frame clones and lacks some. Of 15,000 or so clones in the sample, 79% are singletons; the top ten hold approximately 11%. This sample was gathered from a patient who underwent chemoradiotherapy. V is TRBV5-6 and J is TRBJ1-4; 7 bases are a match to TRBD1. The clonotype was recovered from a human donor with HPV-associated anogenital cancer. The CDR3 bases are TGTGCCAGCAGCGTGGCCTGGGACAGAACTAATGAAAAACTGTTTTTT. Its translation is CASSVAWDRTNEKLFF.